These T cell receptor beta chains were read from a single sample in a study of T cells in Graves' hyperthyroidism and ophthalmopathy. TCRdb reprocessed the multiplex PCR reads with MiXCR, giving one entry per CDR3 protein. The sample has about 700,000 distinct CDR3 sequences, roughly 45% seen once. Sequencing used peripheral blood or thyroid tissue (not recorded which). The receptor set was obtained from an adult man with Graves' disease, either hyperthyroidism or ophthalmopathy (not recorded which). CDR3s include the opening cysteine and the closing phenylalanine or tryptophan. D genes are given only for firm matches. A clone size is listed for some rows: how often the clone was seen (once, few, many), or a class if it is expanded.

J gene	V gene	clone size	D gene	CDR3 DNA	CDR3 protein
TRBJ2-7	TRBV15	-	TRBD2	TGTGCCACCAACCTGGACGGGACTAGCGGGAGCTCCTACGAGCAGTACTTC	CATNLDGTSGSSYEQYF
TRBJ1-2	TRBV7-9	many	TRBD1	TGTGCCAGCAGCTTAGGACAGGGGATTAACTATGGCTACACCTTC	CASSLGQGINYGYTF
TRBJ2-5	TRBV4-1	few	-	TGCGCCAGCAGCCAAGTCCCCCTTAGTGAGACCCAGTACTTC	CASSQVPLSETQYF
TRBJ2-2	TRBV20-1	-	-	TGCAGTGCTAACCAGCCTGGTGGGGAGCTGTTTTTT	CSANQPGGELFF
TRBJ2-5	TRBV11-1	-	TRBD2	TGTGCCAGCAGCTTAGATTCTAGCGGGGTGCAAGAGACCCAGTACTTC	CASSLDSSGVQETQYF
TRBJ1-1	TRBV2	many	-	TGTGCCAGCAGTGAAGATATCGGGAGCACTGAAGCTTTCTTT	CASSEDIGSTEAFF
TRBJ1-2	TRBV29-1	-	-	TGCAGCTCGGAGGGGAACGGCTACACCTTC	CSSEGNGYTF
TRBJ1-1	TRBV25-1	-	-	TGTGCCAGCAGTGAATATGGGCCGCTGACGGACAAGACTGAAGCTTTCTTT	CASSEYGPLTDKTEAFF
TRBJ1-1	TRBV20-1	few	-	TGCAGTGCTAGGGCCCGGACAAGTGCTGAAGCTTTCTTT	CSARARTSAEAFF
TRBJ1-4	TRBV29-1	-	TRBD1	TGCAGCGTTGAAAAACGACAGGGGGCTGGTACTGAAAAACTGTTTTTT	CSVEKRQGAGTEKLFF
TRBJ2-5	TRBV7-2	-	-	TGTGCCAGCAGCCTTGATGGAGGGAGCGAGGGGACCCAGTACTTC	CASSLDGGSEGTQYF
TRBJ2-7	TRBV7-8	few	TRBD2	TGTGCCAGCAGCCCCCCTATGGCCCGGGGACTAACTGGCTACGAGCAGTACTTC	CASSPPMARGLTGYEQYF
TRBJ2-5	TRBV15	-	TRBD2	TGTGCCACCAGCAGGGACACAAAACTAGCGGGGGGGCCGGGGGCCGAGACCCAGTACTTC	CATSRDTKLAGGPGAETQYF
TRBJ2-7	TRBV12-3/TRBV12-4	many	TRBD1	TGTGCCAGCAGATCCGGGACAGGGTTTGGCGAGCAGTACTTC	CASRSGTGFGEQYF
TRBJ2-5	TRBV2	few	-	TGTGCCAGCAGTGAAACAGGATTAGAGACCCAGTACTTC	CASSETGLETQYF
TRBJ2-7	TRBV7-9	many	-	TGTGCCAGCAGCCAAGATCGTGATGGCTACGAGCAGTACTTC	CASSQDRDGYEQYF
TRBJ2-7	TRBV20-1	few	-	TGCAGTGCTAGGCCCGTTTCTAGCTCCTACGAGCAGTACTTC	CSARPVSSSYEQYF
TRBJ2-7	TRBV10-2	-	TRBD1	TGCGCCAGCAGGGGACAGGGCGGGAGCGCACTCTCCTACGAGCAGTACTTC	CASRGQGGSALSYEQYF
TRBJ1-3	TRBV5-1	few	-	TGCGCCAGCAGCTTTGGCACCCAGGGACTCTCTGGAAACACCATATATTTT	CASSFGTQGLSGNTIYF
TRBJ1-5	TRBV24-1	many	-	TGTGCCACCAGTGGGGCGGCAGGTGGAGAAAGAGATCAGCCCCAGCATTTT	CATSGAAGGERDQPQHF
TRBJ2-3	TRBV29-1	few	-	TGCAGCGTTGGTGAAGGGCGCACAGATACGCAGTATTTT	CSVGEGRTDTQYF
TRBJ1-1	TRBV12-3/TRBV12-4	-	-	TGTGCCAGCAGCTCCGATGGTGGGTTGAGGAACACTGAAGCTTTCTTT	CASSSDGGLRNTEAFF
TRBJ2-5	TRBV13	-	-	TGTGCCACCAGTGAACTAGTATGGGAGACCCAGTACTTC	CATSELVWETQYF
TRBJ1-6	TRBV20-1	-	-	TGCAGTGCTAGAGGAGGCAATAATTCACCCCTCCACTTT	CSARGGNNSPLHF
TRBJ1-5	TRBV7-2	few	-	TGTGCCAGCAGCCGACGAGTCGATCAGCCCCAGCATTTT	CASSRRVDQPQHF
TRBJ2-2	TRBV15	-	-	TGTGCCACCAGCAGCGGGACACAGAACACCGGGGAGCTGTTTTTT	CATSSGTQNTGELFF
TRBJ1-4	TRBV7-9	-	-	TGTGCCAGCAGTTCCCGGGACCGAAGAACTAATGAAAAACTGTTTTTT	CASSSRDRRTNEKLFF
TRBJ1-2	TRBV2	few	-	TGTGCCAGCAGCGATCGGGTCATAGGCTACACCTTC	CASSDRVIGYTF
TRBJ1-6	TRBV2	many	TRBD1	TGTGCCAGCAGTGAGGACAGGGGGTTTTCACCCCTCCACTTT	CASSEDRGFSPLHF
TRBJ1-1	TRBV25-1	-	TRBD1	TGTGCCAGCAGTGAATCCGGGACAGGGAGAAACACTGAAGCTTTCTTT	CASSESGTGRNTEAFF
TRBJ1-2	TRBV20-1	-	TRBD1	TGCAGTGCTGCCGACAGGGACTATGGCTACACCTTC	CSAADRDYGYTF
TRBJ1-6	TRBV9	-	-	TGTGCCAGCAGCGTTGGAGGGGACTTTAATAATTCACCCCTCCACTTT	CASSVGGDFNNSPLHF
TRBJ2-7	TRBV11-2	-	TRBD1	TGTGCCAGCAGCCATGACAGGGACGGCTACGAGCAGTACTTC	CASSHDRDGYEQYF
TRBJ2-1	TRBV29-1	-	-	TGCAGCGTTGAAGGACGGAATGAGCAGTTCTTC	CSVEGRNEQFF
TRBJ2-7	TRBV2	many	-	TGTGCCAGCAGTGAGTGGTACGAGCAGTACTTC	CASSEWYEQYF
TRBJ1-6	TRBV7-9	few	TRBD1	TGTGCCAGCAGCTTATCAGGGGGCTTCTATAATTCACCCCTCCACTTT	CASSLSGGFYNSPLHF
TRBJ2-5	TRBV6-6	-	-	TGTGCCAGCATTCAAGGGGGGACCCAGTACTTC	CASIQGGTQYF
TRBJ2-5	TRBV2	many	TRBD1	TGTGCCAGCAGTGTGGACAGGGGAAGCGAGACCCAGTACTTC	CASSVDRGSETQYF
TRBJ1-1	TRBV5-1	many	TRBD1	TGCGCCAGCAGCTCAACGACAGGGAATGGGGCTGAAGCTTTCTTT	CASSSTTGNGAEAFF
TRBJ1-3	TRBV7-9	many	-	TGTGCCAGCAGCTTAGAGAGCTCTGGAAACACCATATATTTT	CASSLESSGNTIYF
TRBJ1-2	TRBV6-1	few	-	TGTGCCAGCAGGCCCGTTGGTGACTATGGCTACACCTTC	CASRPVGDYGYTF
TRBJ1-3	TRBV29-1	-	-	TGCAGCGTTGTAGTTTTTGAGGTACACTCTGGAAACACCATATATTTT	CSVVVFEVHSGNTIYF
TRBJ1-3	TRBV7-8	once	-	TGTGCCAGCAGCTTCAGGGAGGTGGTTGGAAACACCATATATTTT	CASSFREVVGNTIYF